This T cell receptor beta chain was documented in a study of blood T cell repertoires in COVID-19. Some clones are missing from TCRdb's copy, which holds only in-frame ones; the method was immunoSEQ multiplex PCR. Found here are fewer than 350,000 clones, around 87% of them singletons; the top ten hold about 8%. Germline-derived CDR1 and CDR2 are MDHEN and SYDVKM. Deletions cut 5 bases from V and 2 bases from J, with 16 bases between. The CDR3 is made up of 16 amino acids. The chain couples TRBV28 to TRBJ2-1, with D perhaps TRBD2 (5 bases). The sequence was collected from a woman aged 50 to 65 who had recovered from COVID-19. Sequenced input: peripheral blood. The DNA of the CDR3 is TGTGCCAGCAGTACAAGCGGCGGAAATACCTACAATGAGCAGTTCTTC. Its protein product is CASSTSGGNTYNEQFF.